These 28 T cell receptor beta chains originate from one sample sequenced in a study of response to subunit inactivated influenza vaccine. TCRdb fed the RT-PCR reads into MiXCR, producing one record per CDR3 protein. The sample holds over 450,000 distinct CDR3 sequences, 10% to 15% seen once. Source: PBMCs from blood, taken more than 35 days after vaccination. These receptors were collected from a man between 50 and 59 years old who received an inactivated influenza vaccine.

This clonotype has more than one count but fewer than ten. The rearrangement uses TRBV7-8 and TRBJ2-7; 8 bases are shared with TRBD1. This CDR3 comprises 15 residues. CDR1 is SGHVS and CDR2 is FQNEAQ in the germline V gene. With V trimmed by 4 bases and J by 4 bases, 9 bases remained unmatched. The CDR3 sequence: CASSSRQGARYEQYF. The CDR3 DNA reads as TGTGCCAGCAGCTCACGTCAGGGGGCTAGGTACGAGCAGTACTTC.

This clonotype was counted a few times. The V call is TRBV15, the J call TRBJ1-1, with D perhaps TRBD1 (6 bases). V lost 3 bases to trimming and J lost 2 bases, with 10 bases between them. The CDR3 is 14 amino acids. Germline CDR1 and CDR2: LNHNV and YYDKDF (reference sequence). CDR3 loop: CATSSTTGNTEAFF. CDR3 DNA sequence: TGTGCCACCAGCAGCACGACAGGTAACACTGAAGCTTTCTTT.

The gene calls are TRBV9 and TRBJ2-5, with D tentatively TRBD2 (6 bases). V was trimmed by 0 bases and J by 4 bases, leaving 13 bases between them. The length of the CDR3 is 15 residues. Germline assignment: CDR1 SGDLS and CDR2 YYNGEE. The chain's CDR3 is CASSVVGWGGETQYF. Written as DNA, the CDR3 is TGTGCCAGCAGCGTAGTTGGGTGGGGAGGAGAGACCCAGTACTTC.

The chain is built from TRBV7-9 and TRBJ1-2; no reliable D call. CDR3 length equals 14 residues. V gave up 1 base and J gave up 3 bases, with 9 bases separating them. Germline V gives CDR1 SEHNR, CDR2 FQNEAQ (reference sequence). The DNA for the CDR3 is TGTGCCAGCAGCTTAGAGGGTGGTGACTATGGCTACACCTTC. Translation: CASSLEGGDYGYTF.

Here the CDR3 DNA reads TGCAGTGCTAGAGCAGTAAGCAGCGGTGAGCAGTTCTTC. Residues: CSARAVSSGEQFF. The chain uses TRBV20-1 and TRBJ2-1; maybe TRBD2 (5 bases). The CDR3 totals 13 residues. Germline V lookup: CDR1 DFQATT, CDR2 SNEGSKA (reference sequence). Trimming took 1 base from V and 9 from J, leaving 13 bases between them.

In this sample, this clonotype turned up a few times. V gene TRBV10-3 combines with J gene TRBJ2-7, with D perhaps matching TRBD1 (6 bases). This CDR3 region has 15 residues. The V end was cut by 0 bases, the J end by 4 bases, with 13 bases between. Germline V gives CDR1 ENHRY, CDR2 SYGVKD. CDR3 in DNA: TGTGCCATCAGTGAGTCGGGGGACATCTCATACGAGCAGTACTTC. Amino acids: CAISESGDISYEQYF.

This clonotype appeared a few times. This chain links TRBV12-3 or TRBV12-4 with TRBJ2-7, with TRBD2 identical over 7 bases. The CDR3 spans 15 residues. V lost 0 bases, J lost 2 bases, and 4 bases stayed unmatched. The DNA for the CDR3 is TGTGCCAGCAGTTTAGCTTGGGGGGGGGCCTACGAGCAGTACTTC. Encoded protein: CASSLAWGGAYEQYF.

DNA for the CDR3: TGCAGTGCTAGAGAAGCAGGGGCGGCCAAAAACATTCAGTACTTC. Amino acids: CSAREAGAAKNIQYF. The chain recombines TRBV20-1 with TRBJ2-4, with D tentatively TRBD1 (6 bases). Germline loops: CDR1 DFQATT, CDR2 SNEGSKA (reference sequence). The CDR3 totals 15 residues. The V gene lost 0 bases and the J gene lost 1 base, with 10 bases spanning the gap.

The table lists this clonotype with many counts. J is TRBJ1-5 and V is TRBV28, with a possible D match to TRBD1 (5 bases). The CDR3 loop spans 16 amino acids. The germline V gene has CDR1 MDHEN and CDR2 SYDVKM. V lost 6 bases to trimming and J lost 6 bases, with 21 bases between them. The chain's CDR3 is CASSPAEGLMGQPQHF. In DNA form, the CDR3 reads TGTGCCAGCAGCCCAGCGGAGGGGTTGATGGGTCAGCCCCAGCATTTT.

This clonotype was observed a few times. The chain recombines TRBV7-2 with TRBJ2-1; 11 bases align to TRBD1. Per the germline V gene, CDR1 is SGHTA and CDR2 is FQGNSA. The CDR3 is made up of 16 amino acids. The junction had 2 bases not matched to a gene; V was cut back by 1 base and J by 3 bases. The DNA of the CDR3 is TGTGCCAGCAGCTTAGGAGGGACAGGGGGCTACAATGAGCAGTTCTTC. Translation gives CASSLGGTGGYNEQFF. The whole variable domain, remainder taken from reference TRBV7-2 and TRBJ2-1, is GAGVSQSPSNKVTEKGKDVELRCDPISGHTALYWYRQSLGQGLEFLIYFQGNSAPDKSGLPSDRFSAERTGGSVSTLTIQRTQQEDSAVYLCASSLGGTGGYNEQFFGPGTRLTVL.

This clonotype was counted between two and nine times. The chain uses TRBV7-8 and TRBJ1-1; maybe TRBD1 (6 bases). The length of the CDR3 is 16 residues. Germline V gives CDR1 SGHVS, CDR2 FQNEAQ. V was clipped by 5 bases and J by 7 bases, with 23 bases between them. In nucleotides, the CDR3 is TGTGCCAGCAGCCCAATCAGGGGCTCTCTTCTCGTTGAAGCTTTCTTT. Translated: CASSPIRGSLLVEAFF.

J is TRBJ2-1 and V is TRBV7-6, with 11 nucleotides matching TRBD2. Germline CDR1 reads SGHVS; CDR2 reads FNYEAQ. With V trimmed by 2 bases and J by 6 bases, 6 bases remained unmatched. The CDR3 spans 16 residues. CDR3 sequence (DNA): TGTGCCAGCAGCTTAATGACTAGCGGGAATGGCAATGAGCAGTTCTTC. Encoded protein: CASSLMTSGNGNEQFF.

This clonotype was found many times. The chain joins TRBV20-1 to TRBJ2-3, with 9 bases fitting TRBD2. CDR3 length: 15 amino acids. Losses at the gene ends were 0 bases for V and 4 bases for J; bases not matched to a gene: 5. Germline-derived CDR1 and CDR2 are DFQATT and SNEGSKA (reference sequence). Written as DNA, the CDR3 is TGCAGTGCTAGAGATGAGGGACTAGCCTCAGATACGCAGTATTTT. Translated, it gives CSARDEGLASDTQYF.

The chain recombines TRBV7-6 with TRBJ2-3; possibly TRBD2 for D (6 bases). Trimming removed 1 base at V and 0 bases at J, with 17 bases between. This CDR3 contains 18 residues. Germline V gene lookup returns CDR1 SGHVS and CDR2 FNYEAQ. The CDR3 is CASSLEGRGPTSTDTQYF. The CDR3 DNA follows: TGTGCCAGCAGCTTAGAAGGGCGGGGACCAACAAGCACAGATACGCAGTATTTT.

This clonotype was observed a few times. V is TRBV30 and J is TRBJ1-6; 11 bases map to TRBD1. Trimming cost V 6 bases and J 9 bases; bases outside gene matches: 4. This CDR3 is 13 amino acids long. CDR1 and CDR2 from the germline V gene are GTSNPN and SVGIG (reference sequence). The CDR3 sequence: CACGQGAVSPLHF. The CDR3 DNA follows: TGTGCCTGCGGACAGGGGGCGGTTTCACCCCTCCACTTT.

The chain is built from TRBV5-1 and TRBJ1-5; TRBD1 matches 8 bases. Looked up from germline, CDR1 is SGHRS and CDR2 is YFSETQ. The V and J ends lost 7 bases and 0 bases, in that order; junction bases with no gene match: 12. The length of the CDR3 is 17 residues. CDR3: CASDTGGPSYSNQPQHF. The CDR3 region has the DNA TGCGCCAGCGACACAGGGGGACCCTCCTATAGCAATCAGCCCCAGCATTTT.

This chain joins TRBV13 and TRBJ2-3, with TRBD2 matching over 10 bases. Germline CDR1 PRHDT, CDR2 FYEKMQ (reference sequence). J lost 10 bases, V lost 2 bases, and 6 bases had no gene match. CDR3 length: 14 amino acids. In DNA, the CDR3 is TGTGCCAGCAGCTTACTAGCGGGAGTAACGGCGCAGTATTTT. It translates to CASSLLAGVTAQYF.

The V call is TRBV20-1, the J call TRBJ2-5; TRBD2 aligns across 9 bases. Per germline, CDR1 DFQATT and CDR2 SNEGSKA (reference sequence). The CDR3 is 14 residues long. V dropped 8 bases and J dropped 4; count of bases not matched to a gene: 11. The CDR3 here is CSPQGAGGGETQYF. For the CDR3, the DNA is TGCAGTCCTCAAGGAGCGGGGGGCGGAGAGACCCAGTACTTC.

This clonotype was observed a few times. This chain links TRBV6-5 with TRBJ1-6, with TRBD1 matching over 9 bases. The CDR3 totals 15 residues. V shed 0 bases and J 11 bases; nucleotides not matched to a gene: 5. Germline V gene lookup returns CDR1 MNHEY and CDR2 SVGAGI. This CDR3 is CASSYSGTGWPPLHF. Here the CDR3 DNA reads TGTGCCAGCAGTTACTCCGGGACAGGGTGGCCACCCCTCCACTTT.

J is TRBJ2-7 and V is TRBV6-5; 9 positions agree with TRBD1. The germline V gene encodes CDR1 MNHEY and CDR2 SVGAGI. This CDR3 region has 17 residues. Trimming removed 4 bases from V and 3 bases from J; junction bases left unmatched: 13. CDR3 loop: CASSFNPGDRDGYEQYF. The CDR3, as DNA: TGTGCCAGCAGTTTCAACCCCGGGGACAGGGACGGCTACGAGCAGTACTTC.

The CDR3 sequence is CASSQVQGRSTDTQYF. CDR3 DNA: TGCGCCAGCAGCCAAGTCCAAGGACGGAGCACAGATACGCAGTATTTT. The chain recombines TRBV4-1 with TRBJ2-3; D not resolved. Germline-derived CDR1 and CDR2 are MGHRA and YSYEKL. The CDR3 contains 16 residues. Trimming cost V 1 base and J 0 bases, with 11 bases left between them.

J is TRBJ1-4 and V is TRBV7-9, with a weak D call TRBD1 (5 bases). Trimming took off 1 base at V and 7 bases at J, with 13 bases between the two ends. Germline CDR1 and CDR2: SEHNR and FQNEAQ (reference sequence). This CDR3 has 15 residues. The CDR3 loop is CASSLVGGFAEKLFF. CDR3 bases: TGTGCCAGCAGCTTAGTCGGGGGGTTTGCTGAAAAACTGTTTTTT.

CDR3 sequence: CASRGGVGTGELFF. The DNA for the CDR3 is TGTGCCAGCAGGGGAGGGGTGGGCACCGGGGAGCTGTTTTTT. The chain recombines TRBV2 with TRBJ2-2; TRBD2 agrees at 7 bases. V trimming: 6 bases; J trimming: 4 bases; junction bases outside the gene matches: 5. The germline CDR1 and CDR2 sequences are SNHLY and FYNNEI. This CDR3 has 14 amino acids. Drawing the rest from reference TRBV2 and TRBJ2-2, the complete variable domain is EPEVTQTPSHQVTQMGQEVILRCVPISNHLYFYWYRQILGQKVEFLVSFYNNEISEKSEIFDDQFSVERPDGSNFTLKIRSTKLEDSAMYFCASRGGVGTGELFFGEGSRLTVL.

The chain uses TRBV20-1 and TRBJ2-3, with 8 positions matching TRBD1. The CDR3 runs to 14 residues. Germline CDR1 is DFQATT and CDR2 is SNEGSKA (reference sequence). Trimming cost V 5 bases and J 4 bases; bases outside gene matches: 8. The CDR3 spells CSAPDPGGADTQYF. The CDR3 coding sequence is TGCAGTGCTCCCGACCCAGGGGGCGCAGATACGCAGTATTTT.

V usage is TRBV29-1 and J usage is TRBJ2-7; possible D gene TRBD1, 5 bases. Germline assignment: CDR1 SQVTM and CDR2 ANQGSEA. CDR3 size: 14 residues. V was cut by 6 bases and J by 3 bases, with 18 bases left in between. The CDR3, as DNA: TGCAGCGTGGCAGGCAGGGTGGGGAACTACGAGCAGTACTTC. Translated: CSVAGRVGNYEQYF.

The chain is built from TRBV6-5 and TRBJ2-5; no reliable D call. Trimming stripped 3 bases from V and 5 bases from J, with 13 bases between. The V gene's germline CDR1 is MNHEY and CDR2 SVGAGI. This CDR3 is built from 14 residues. CDR3 region: CASSYGLVYETQYF. CDR3 bases: TGTGCCAGCAGTTATGGGCTGGTCTATGAGACCCAGTACTTC.

This clonotype was detected only a few times. The genes are TRBV7-2 and TRBJ1-4, with D maybe TRBD1 (6 bases). The CDR3 totals 13 residues. With 0 bases removed from V and 11 bases from J, the gap between germline ends came to 10 bases. Germline loops: CDR1 SGHTA, CDR2 FQGNSA. CDR3 in DNA: TGTGCCAGCAGCTTAGCGCAGGGGAGCAAACTGTTTTTT. It yields the protein CASSLAQGSKLFF. Variable domain in full (rest from reference TRBV7-2 and TRBJ1-4): GAGVSQSPSNKVTEKGKDVELRCDPISGHTALYWYRQSLGQGLEFLIYFQGNSAPDKSGLPSDRFSAERTGGSVSTLTIQRTQQEDSAVYLCASSLAQGSKLFFGSGTQLSVL.

The chain combines TRBV20-1 with TRBJ2-3, with D unresolved. V lost 0 bases and J 0 bases, leaving 10 bases between the germline ends. From germline, CDR1 is DFQATT and CDR2 SNEGSKA (reference sequence). The CDR3 has 15 amino acids. CDR3: CSARDILYSTDTQYF. CDR3 nucleotides: TGCAGTGCTAGAGATATCCTGTATAGCACAGATACGCAGTATTTT.